Listed below are T cell receptor beta chains from one sample, sequenced in a study of blood T cell repertoires in COVID-19. Clones were sequenced by immunoSEQ multiplex PCR, and TCRdb holds only the in-frame ones, with some missing. In the table there are about 73,000 clones, roughly 84% of which are singletons. Input material: peripheral blood. These receptors originate from a human donor in a cohort sampled during active COVID-19. Both conserved end residues are part of each CDR3. Fields, in order: clone size, J gene, D gene, V gene, CDR3 DNA, CDR3 protein. D genes are given only for firm matches. The size of a clone is reported for some rows only, either as once, few or many, or as a class for expanded clones.

clone size: -
J gene: TRBJ2-1
D gene: TRBD1
V gene: TRBV5-1
CDR3 DNA: TGCGCCAGCAGCCTGGGACAGGGTAGTAACAATGAGCAGTTCTTC
CDR3 protein: CASSLGQGSNNEQFF

clone size: -
J gene: TRBJ2-5
D gene: TRBD1
V gene: TRBV13
CDR3 DNA: TGTGCCAGCAGCTTAAGGACAGGGGAGGAGACCCAGTACTTC
CDR3 protein: CASSLRTGEETQYF

clone size: -
J gene: TRBJ1-2
D gene: -
V gene: TRBV28
CDR3 DNA: TGTGCCAGCAGTCTGCGACAGGCTGGTGGCTACACCTTC
CDR3 protein: CASSLRQAGGYTF

clone size: -
J gene: TRBJ1-2
D gene: TRBD1
V gene: TRBV6-5
CDR3 DNA: TGTGCCAGTTTATGGCCGGGGACAGTGGTGGGCTACACCTTC
CDR3 protein: CASLWPGTVVGYTF

clone size: -
J gene: TRBJ1-1
D gene: -
V gene: TRBV5-6
CDR3 DNA: TGTGCCAGCAGCTTGGTAGGCGGGAACACTGAAGCTTTCTTT
CDR3 protein: CASSLVGGNTEAFF

clone size: few
J gene: TRBJ1-1
D gene: -
V gene: TRBV7-9
CDR3 DNA: TGTGCCAGCAGACAAGAAATGAACACTGAAGCTTTCTTT
CDR3 protein: CASRQEMNTEAFF

clone size: -
J gene: TRBJ2-7
D gene: -
V gene: TRBV11-1
CDR3 DNA: TGTGCCAGCAGCTTAGGACAGGCCAACGAGCAGTACTTC
CDR3 protein: CASSLGQANEQYF

clone size: -
J gene: TRBJ2-7
D gene: -
V gene: TRBV11-2
CDR3 DNA: TGTGCCAGCAGCTTAGTGGGGACAAAGACCTACGAGCAGTACTTC
CDR3 protein: CASSLVGTKTYEQYF

clone size: -
J gene: TRBJ2-1
D gene: -
V gene: TRBV12-3/TRBV12-4
CDR3 DNA: TGTGCCAGCAGTTTAGAGGGGATCAATGAGCAGTTCTTC
CDR3 protein: CASSLEGINEQFF

clone size: -
J gene: TRBJ2-7
D gene: -
V gene: TRBV5-5
CDR3 DNA: TGTGCCAGCAGTCAAACAACCTACGAGCAGTACTTC
CDR3 protein: CASSQTTYEQYF

clone size: -
J gene: TRBJ1-1
D gene: TRBD1
V gene: TRBV3-1/TRBV3-2
CDR3 DNA: TGTGCCAGCAGCCGGCGACCGACAGGGTCTGGGGCTTTCTTT
CDR3 protein: CASSRRPTGSGAFF